This T cell receptor (beta chain) stems from a study of CXCR3-negative and CXCR3-positive naive CD8 T cells. Study results and caveats: Compared with CXCR3-negative naive cells, CXCR3-positive naive cells showed more hydrophobic TRB CDR3s.

A remark on this clonotype: Antigen: not known.

5' RACE with UMI labels generated the TRB cDNA libraries. Using the 5' RACE reads, TCRdb records one entry per CDR3 protein without DNA. The sample's table shows roughly 61,000 distinct CDR3 sequences. CDR1 and CDR2 (germline): SNHLY, FYNNEI. The CDR3 covers 14 residues. The V gene is TRBV2, the J gene TRBJ2-7; as DNA is missing, the TRBD1 call by TCRdb cannot be tested. The TCR was taken from a human donor in good health. Some clones in this sample may be carry-over from other donors' samples. The sample was naive CXCR3+ CD8+ T cells from blood. Sample subset: CD45RO-CCR7+CD27+CD95- naive CD8+ T cells expressing CXCR3 (TNR3+). CDR3 loop: CASRGTGATYEQYF. The whole variable domain, remainder taken from reference TRBV2 and TRBJ2-7, is EPEVTQTPSHQVTQMGQEVILRCVPISNHLYFYWYRQILGQKVEFLVSFYNNEISEKSEIFDDQFSVERPDGSNFTLKIRSTKLEDSAMYFCASRGTGATYEQYFGPGTRLTVT.